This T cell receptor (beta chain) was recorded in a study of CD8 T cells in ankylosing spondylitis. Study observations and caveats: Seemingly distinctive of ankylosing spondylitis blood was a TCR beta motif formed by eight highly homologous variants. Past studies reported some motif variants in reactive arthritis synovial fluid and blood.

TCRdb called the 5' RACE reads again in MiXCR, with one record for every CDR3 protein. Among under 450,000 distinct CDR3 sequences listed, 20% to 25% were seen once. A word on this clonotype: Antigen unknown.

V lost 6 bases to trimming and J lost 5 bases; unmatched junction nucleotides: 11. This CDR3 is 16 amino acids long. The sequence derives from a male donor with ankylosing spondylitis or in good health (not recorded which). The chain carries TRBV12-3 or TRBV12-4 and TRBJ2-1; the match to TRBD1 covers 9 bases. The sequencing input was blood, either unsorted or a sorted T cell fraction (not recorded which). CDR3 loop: CASRPTGTGPNNEQFF. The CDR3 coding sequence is TGTGCCAGCAGGCCCACCGGGACAGGGCCGAACAATGAGCAGTTCTTC.